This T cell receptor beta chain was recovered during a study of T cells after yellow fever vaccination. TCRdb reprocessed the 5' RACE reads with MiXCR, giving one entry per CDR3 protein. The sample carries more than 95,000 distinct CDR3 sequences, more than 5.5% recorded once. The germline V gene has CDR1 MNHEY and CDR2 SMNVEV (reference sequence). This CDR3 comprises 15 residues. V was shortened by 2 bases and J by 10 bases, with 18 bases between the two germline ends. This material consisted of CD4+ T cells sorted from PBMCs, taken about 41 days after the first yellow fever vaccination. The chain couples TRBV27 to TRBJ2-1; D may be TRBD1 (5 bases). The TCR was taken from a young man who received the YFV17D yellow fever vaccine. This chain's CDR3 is CASSLGVQGLREQFF. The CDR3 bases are TGTGCCAGCAGTTTAGGGGTCCAGGGCCTTCGGGAGCAGTTCTTC.